A selection of T cell receptor beta chains follows, all from one sample in a study of cytomegalovirus exposure and HLA in healthy donors. Clones were sequenced by immunoSEQ multiplex PCR, and TCRdb holds only the in-frame ones, with some missing. The sample lists more than 250,000 clones; around 90% were seen once. Sequences were obtained from PBMCs. The receptors were sampled from a woman under 30 in good health and CMV-seronegative. Both conserved end residues are trimmed from each CDR3. The order of the fields is V gene, CDR3 protein.

>TRBV4-2
ASSQTGGGPDEPGNTIY
>TRBV7-3
ASSLDGTGGGYT
>TRBV2
ASNGRSGGYNEQF
>TRBV2
ASNVVSREQY
>TRBV30
AWRGQHYEQY
>TRBV2
ASRAGGGNTEAF
>TRBV6-5
ASSYSQGLNSPLH
>TRBV27
ASSLRGDSYNEQF
>TRBV7-9
ASNPPGQGLSYNEQF
>TRBV5-1
ASESGGQEETQY
>TRBV9
ASSLGGDRASYEQY
>TRBV6-5
ASSVTGALYGAF
>TRBV30
ASPTRDQLGAF
>TRBV5-6
ASSQNPGQTNEKLF
>TRBV5-8
ASSLGLSGGSTDTQY
>TRBV6-5
ASSGGLGNQPQH
>TRBV2
ARTGATDTEAF
>TRBV5-1
ASSLRAPRGGELF
>TRBV29-1
SATTGVHEQY
>TRBV30
AWSVLRGTSEAF
>TRBV15
ATSVSRTGGNEKLF
>TRBV19
ASSPRLAGGYNEQF
>TRBV5-4
ASSGTSLGRMNTEAF
>TRBV2
ASAGNYEQY
>TRBV2
ASSPLEAFVYT
>TRBV7-9
ASSPEGTIISYT
>TRBV5-1
ASQLSRFTGELF
>TRBV7-8
ASSLRQGVHEQY
>TRBV7-9
ASSPDYSYNSPLH